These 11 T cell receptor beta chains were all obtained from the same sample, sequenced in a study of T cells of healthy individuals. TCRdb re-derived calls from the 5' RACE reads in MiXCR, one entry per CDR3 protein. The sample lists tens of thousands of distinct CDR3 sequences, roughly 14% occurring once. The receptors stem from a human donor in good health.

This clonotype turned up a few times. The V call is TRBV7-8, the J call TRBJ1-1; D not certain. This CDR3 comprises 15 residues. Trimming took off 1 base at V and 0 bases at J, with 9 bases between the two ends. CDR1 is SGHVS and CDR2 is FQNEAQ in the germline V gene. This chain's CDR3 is CASSLEEEMNTEAFF. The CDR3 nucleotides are TGTGCCAGCAGCTTAGAAGAAGAGATGAACACTGAAGCTTTCTTT.

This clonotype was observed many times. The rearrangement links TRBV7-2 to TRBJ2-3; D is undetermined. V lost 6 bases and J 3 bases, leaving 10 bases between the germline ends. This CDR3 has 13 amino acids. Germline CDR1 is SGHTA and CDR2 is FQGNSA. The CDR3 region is CASSITWTDTQYF. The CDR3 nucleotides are TGTGCCAGCAGTATTACTTGGACAGATACGCAGTATTTT.

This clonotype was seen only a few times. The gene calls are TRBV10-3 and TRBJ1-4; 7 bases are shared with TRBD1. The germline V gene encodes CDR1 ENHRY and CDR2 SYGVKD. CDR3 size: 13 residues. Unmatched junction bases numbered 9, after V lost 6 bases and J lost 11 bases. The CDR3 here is CAISIDREGKLFF. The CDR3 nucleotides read TGTGCCATCAGCATTGACAGGGAAGGGAAACTGTTTTTT.

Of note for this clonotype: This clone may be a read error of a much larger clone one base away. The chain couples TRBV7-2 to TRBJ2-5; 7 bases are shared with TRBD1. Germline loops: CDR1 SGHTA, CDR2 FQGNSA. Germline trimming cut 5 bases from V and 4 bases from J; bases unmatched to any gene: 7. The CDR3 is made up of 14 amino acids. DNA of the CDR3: TGTGCCAGCAGCCCGACAGGGATCCGAGAGACCCAGTACTTC. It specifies CASSPTGIRETQYF.

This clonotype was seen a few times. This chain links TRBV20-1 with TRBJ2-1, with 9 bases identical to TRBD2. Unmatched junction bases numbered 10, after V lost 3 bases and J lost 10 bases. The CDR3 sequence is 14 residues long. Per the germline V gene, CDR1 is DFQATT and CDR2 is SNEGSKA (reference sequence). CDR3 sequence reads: CSASLLAGGGEQFF. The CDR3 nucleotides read TGCAGTGCTAGTCTACTAGCGGGCGGGGGCGAGCAGTTCTTC.

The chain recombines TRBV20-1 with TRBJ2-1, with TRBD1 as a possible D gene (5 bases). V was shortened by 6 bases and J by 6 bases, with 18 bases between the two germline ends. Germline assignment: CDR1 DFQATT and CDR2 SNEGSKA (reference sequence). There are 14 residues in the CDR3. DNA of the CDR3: TGCAGTGCAGCGTGGGGCAATAGGGTCAATGAGCAGTTCTTC. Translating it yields CSAAWGNRVNEQFF.

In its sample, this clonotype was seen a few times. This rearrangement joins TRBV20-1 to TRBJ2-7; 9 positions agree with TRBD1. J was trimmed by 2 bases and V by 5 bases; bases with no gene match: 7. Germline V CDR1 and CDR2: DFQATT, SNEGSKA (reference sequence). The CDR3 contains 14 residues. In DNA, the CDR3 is TGCAGTGCTGAATCCGGGACAGGGACCTACGAGCAGTACTTC. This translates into CSAESGTGTYEQYF.

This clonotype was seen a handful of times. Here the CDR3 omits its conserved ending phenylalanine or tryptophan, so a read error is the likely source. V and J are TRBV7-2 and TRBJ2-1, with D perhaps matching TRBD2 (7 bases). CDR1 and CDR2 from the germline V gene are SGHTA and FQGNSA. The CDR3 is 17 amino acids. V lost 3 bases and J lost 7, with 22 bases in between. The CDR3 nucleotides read TGTGCCAGCAGCTTGAGAGGGGGGGCTAGCGGAGTGAATGAGCAGTTCTCC. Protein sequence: CASSLRGGASGVNEQFS.

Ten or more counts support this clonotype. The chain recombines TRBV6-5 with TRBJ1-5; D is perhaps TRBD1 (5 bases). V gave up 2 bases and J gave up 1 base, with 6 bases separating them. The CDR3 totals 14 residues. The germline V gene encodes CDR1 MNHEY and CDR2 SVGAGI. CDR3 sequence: CASSYRDSNQPQHF. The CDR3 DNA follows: TGTGCCAGCAGTTACAGGGACAGCAATCAGCCCCAGCATTTT.

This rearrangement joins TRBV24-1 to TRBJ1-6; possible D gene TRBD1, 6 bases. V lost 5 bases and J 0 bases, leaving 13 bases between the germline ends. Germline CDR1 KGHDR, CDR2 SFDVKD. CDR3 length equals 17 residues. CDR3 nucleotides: TGTGCCACCAGTGGAAGGGACACGAGCTCCTATAATTCACCCCTCCACTTT. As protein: CATSGRDTSSYNSPLHF.

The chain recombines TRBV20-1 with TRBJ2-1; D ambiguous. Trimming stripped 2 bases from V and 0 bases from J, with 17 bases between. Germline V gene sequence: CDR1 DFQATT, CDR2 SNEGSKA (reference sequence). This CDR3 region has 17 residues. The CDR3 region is CSARTITGRSSYNEQFF. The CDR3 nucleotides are TGCAGTGCTAGAACTATTACCGGACGTAGCTCCTACAATGAGCAGTTCTTC.